This T cell receptor beta chain was documented in a study of T cell repertoires in ileal Crohn's disease. Time point of the sample: neoterminal ileum biopsy at postoperative endoscopy, about 6 months after surgery. The V gene's germline CDR1 is SGHNT and CDR2 YYREEE (reference sequence). The CDR3 is 15 amino acids. V shed 4 bases and J 4 bases; nucleotides not matched to a gene: 10. TCRdb's table, derived via immunoSEQ multiplex PCR, lists solely in-frame clones and lacks some. The data contain around 8,900 clones, about 80% of them singletons. The chain recombines TRBV5-4 with TRBJ2-7; 8 bases align to TRBD2. The receptor's source is an adult with Crohn's disease. The sequenced sample consisted of ileal tissue. The CDR3 DNA reads as TGTGCCAGCAGCCCGGGAGGGGTAGGGATGTACGAGCAGTACTTC. It translates to CASSPGGVGMYEQYF.